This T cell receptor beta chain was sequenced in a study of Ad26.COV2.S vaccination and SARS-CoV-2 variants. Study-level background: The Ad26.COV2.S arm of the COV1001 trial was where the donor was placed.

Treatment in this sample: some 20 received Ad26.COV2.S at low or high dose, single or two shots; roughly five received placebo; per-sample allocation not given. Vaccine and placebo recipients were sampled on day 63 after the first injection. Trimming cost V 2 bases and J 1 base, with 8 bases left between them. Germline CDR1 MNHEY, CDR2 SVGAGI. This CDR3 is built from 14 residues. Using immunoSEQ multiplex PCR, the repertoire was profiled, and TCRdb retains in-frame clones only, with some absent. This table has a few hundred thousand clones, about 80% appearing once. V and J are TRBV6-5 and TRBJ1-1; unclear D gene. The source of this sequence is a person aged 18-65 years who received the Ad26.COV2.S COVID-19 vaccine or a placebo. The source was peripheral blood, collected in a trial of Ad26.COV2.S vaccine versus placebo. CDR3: CASSYLAENTEAFF. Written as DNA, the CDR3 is TGTGCCAGCAGTTACCTGGCAGAGAACACTGAAGCTTTCTTT.